This is a list of T cell receptor beta chains from one sample in a study of blood T cell repertoires in COVID-19. The table came from immunoSEQ multiplex PCR; TCRdb's copy has only in-frame clones and leaves some out. The sample gives tens of thousands of clones, over 65% of which show up once; around 4.5% is in the top ten. Sequenced material: peripheral blood. Receptor source: a woman aged 60 to 75 with acute or convalescent COVID-19. The CDR3 runs from the conserved cysteine through the conserved F or W. The order of the fields is J gene, clone size, D gene, V gene, CDR3 protein, CDR3 DNA. The D gene is left open where the match is weak. Part of the rows lack a size; the others show once, few, many or a class for expanded clones.

>TRBJ1-5|.|TRBD1|TRBV28
CASRRGTGTQPQHF
TGTGCCAGCAGGCGAGGGACAGGGACTCAGCCCCAGCATTTT
>TRBJ2-7|.|TRBD2|TRBV7-2
CASSLAVAGGSYEQYF
TGTGCCAGCAGCTTAGCGGTTGCGGGGGGATCCTACGAGCAGTACTTC
>TRBJ2-3|.|.|TRBV7-2
CASSLTGIPGTDTQYF
TGTGCCAGCAGCTTAACAGGGATTCCCGGCACAGATACGCAGTATTTT
>TRBJ1-2|.|.|TRBV6-5
CASVPTGTGGYTF
TGTGCCAGCGTCCCTACAGGGACGGGTGGCTACACCTTC
>TRBJ2-2|few|.|TRBV7-6
CASSERATLGSGELFF
TGTGCCAGCAGCGAGCGGGCTACCCTTGGATCCGGGGAGCTGTTTTTT
>TRBJ1-5|.|.|TRBV18
CASSDTGTNQPQHF
TGTGCCAGCTCAGATACAGGGACCAATCAGCCCCAGCATTTT
>TRBJ2-1|.|TRBD2|TRBV19
CASSSGLAGEQFF
TGTGCCAGTAGTTCGGGACTAGCGGGGGAGCAGTTCTTC
>TRBJ2-5|few|.|TRBV6-5
CASSYDSQETQYF
TGTGCCAGCAGTTATGACAGCCAAGAGACCCAGTACTTC
>TRBJ1-2|.|TRBD1|TRBV3-1/TRBV3-2
CASSQGQGNYGYTF
TGTGCCAGCAGCCAGGGACAGGGGAACTATGGCTACACCTTC
>TRBJ1-4|.|.|TRBV7-3
CASSGTPAFAATNEKLFF
TGTGCCAGCAGCGGGACACCGGCCTTTGCTGCAACTAATGAAAAACTGTTTTTT
>TRBJ1-2|.|TRBD1|TRBV6-5
CASSTPGQGPSYTF
TGTGCCAGCAGCACCCCGGGACAGGGACCCAGCTACACCTTC
>TRBJ1-2|.|TRBD1|TRBV19
CASSMGQGVKGYTF
TGTGCCAGTAGTATGGGACAGGGTGTCAAGGGCTACACCTTC
>TRBJ1-4|.|.|TRBV19
CASRPRTATNEKLFF
TGTGCCAGTAGACCCCGGACAGCAACTAATGAAAAACTGTTTTTT
>TRBJ1-2|.|TRBD1|TRBV6-5
CASSYSPGGFSGYTF
TGTGCCAGCAGTTACTCGCCAGGGGGCTTTAGCGGCTACACCTTC
>TRBJ2-1|once|TRBD2|TRBV5-1
CASSLLRGGVDEQFF
TGCGCCAGCAGCTTGTTACGCGGGGGGGTGGATGAGCAGTTCTTC
>TRBJ1-6|.|.|TRBV19
CASNNPRTLNNSPLHF
TGTGCAAGTAATAACCCGCGGACTCTGAATAATTCACCCCTCCACTTT
>TRBJ1-3|.|.|TRBV11-2
CASSLDLIARSGNTIYF
TGTGCCAGCAGCTTAGATCTTATCGCCAGGTCTGGAAACACCATATATTTT
>TRBJ1-6|.|.|TRBV30
CAWSVGSVNSPLHF
TGTGCCTGGAGTGTAGGCAGCGTTAATTCACCCCTCCACTTT
>TRBJ2-2|few|.|TRBV11-3
CASSKAGQDNTGELFF
TGTGCCAGCAGCAAAGCGGGCCAGGATAACACCGGGGAGCTGTTTTTT
>TRBJ2-7|.|.|TRBV6-2/TRBV6-3
CASSYSALDYLSSYEQYF
TGTGCCAGCAGTTATTCGGCCTTAGACTATTTAAGCTCCTACGAGCAGTACTTC
>TRBJ1-2|few|.|TRBV10-3
CAISGDRNYGYTF
TGTGCCATCAGCGGAGACAGAAACTATGGCTACACCTTC
>TRBJ1-1|.|TRBD1|TRBV29-1
CSVRDRATNTEAFF
TGCAGCGTGCGGGACAGGGCGACGAACACTGAAGCTTTCTTT
>TRBJ2-3|.|.|TRBV11-2
CASKTRGTDTQYF
TGTGCCAGCAAAACTAGAGGCACAGATACGCAGTATTTT
>TRBJ1-5|.|.|TRBV3-1/TRBV3-2
CASSQQYTGNQPQHF
TGTGCCAGCAGCCAACAGTACACAGGAAATCAGCCCCAGCATTTT
>TRBJ1-2|.|TRBD1|TRBV27
CASSVNQGARGYTF
TGTGCCAGCAGTGTCAATCAGGGGGCGAGGGGCTACACCTTC
>TRBJ2-5|.|.|TRBV9
CASSGSGPREETQYF
TGTGCCAGCAGCGGATCCGGGCCCAGGGAAGAGACCCAGTACTTC
>TRBJ2-1|.|TRBD2|TRBV3-1/TRBV3-2
CASSLSLLAGARNEQFF
TGTGCCAGCAGCCTGAGCCTACTAGCGGGAGCGAGGAATGAGCAGTTCTTC
>TRBJ1-1|.|TRBD1|TRBV7-9
CASSLTGWSEAFF
TGTGCCAGCAGCTTGACAGGGTGGTCTGAAGCTTTCTTT
>TRBJ2-7|.|.|TRBV21-1
CASSNYAPYQGTSYEQYF
TGTGCCAGCAGCAATTATGCACCGTACCAGGGAACCTCCTACGAGCAGTACTTC